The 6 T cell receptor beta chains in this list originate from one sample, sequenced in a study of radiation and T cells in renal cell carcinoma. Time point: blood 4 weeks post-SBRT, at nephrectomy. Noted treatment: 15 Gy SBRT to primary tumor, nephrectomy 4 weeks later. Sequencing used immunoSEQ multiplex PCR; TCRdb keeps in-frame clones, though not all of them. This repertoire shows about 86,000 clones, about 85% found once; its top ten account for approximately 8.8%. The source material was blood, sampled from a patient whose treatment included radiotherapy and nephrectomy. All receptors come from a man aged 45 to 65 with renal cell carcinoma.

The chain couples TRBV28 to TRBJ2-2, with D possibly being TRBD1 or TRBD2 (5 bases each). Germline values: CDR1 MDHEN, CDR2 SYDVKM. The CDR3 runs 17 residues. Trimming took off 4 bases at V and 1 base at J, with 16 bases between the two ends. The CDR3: CASSYPQGAWNTGELFF. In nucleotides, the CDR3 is TGTGCCAGCAGTTACCCCCAGGGAGCGTGGAACACCGGGGAGCTGTTTTTT.

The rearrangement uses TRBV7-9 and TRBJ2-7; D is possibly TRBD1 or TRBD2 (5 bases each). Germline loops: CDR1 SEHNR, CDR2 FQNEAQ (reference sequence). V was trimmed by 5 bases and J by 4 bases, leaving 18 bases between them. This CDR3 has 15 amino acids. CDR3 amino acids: CASSRGARAAYEQYF. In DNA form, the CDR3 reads TGTGCCAGCAGCCGAGGGGCGAGGGCCGCGTACGAGCAGTACTTC.

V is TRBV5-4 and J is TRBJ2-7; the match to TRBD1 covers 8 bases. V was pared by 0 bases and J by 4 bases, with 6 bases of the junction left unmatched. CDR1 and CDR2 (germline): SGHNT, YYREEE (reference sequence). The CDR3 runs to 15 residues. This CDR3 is CASSLAPGGTYEQYF. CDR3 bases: TGTGCCAGCAGCTTGGCCCCAGGGGGCACTTACGAGCAGTACTTC. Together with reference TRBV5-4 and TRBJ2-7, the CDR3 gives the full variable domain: ETGVTQSPTHLIKTRGQQVTLRCSSQSGHNTVSWYQQALGQGPQFIFQYYREEENGRGNFPPRFSGLQFPNYSSELNVNALELDDSALYLCASSLAPGGTYEQYFGPGTRLTVT.

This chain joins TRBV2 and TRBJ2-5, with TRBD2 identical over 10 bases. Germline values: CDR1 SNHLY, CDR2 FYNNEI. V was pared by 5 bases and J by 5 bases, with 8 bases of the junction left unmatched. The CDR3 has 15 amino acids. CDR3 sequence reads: CASSKGLASLETQYF. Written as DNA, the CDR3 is TGTGCCAGCAGTAAGGGACTAGCGAGTTTGGAGACCCAGTACTTC.

The CDR3 loop is CASSSRSGRGEDTQYF. The CDR3, as DNA: TGTGCCAGCAGCTCACGTAGCGGGAGAGGAGAAGATACGCAGTATTTT. The chain links TRBV11-3 to TRBJ2-3; 9 bases match TRBD2. Germline V gene data show CDR1 as SGHNT and CDR2 as YENEEA. The J segment lost 5 bases and the V segment lost 4 bases, leaving 10 bases of the junction unmatched. The CDR3 runs 16 residues.

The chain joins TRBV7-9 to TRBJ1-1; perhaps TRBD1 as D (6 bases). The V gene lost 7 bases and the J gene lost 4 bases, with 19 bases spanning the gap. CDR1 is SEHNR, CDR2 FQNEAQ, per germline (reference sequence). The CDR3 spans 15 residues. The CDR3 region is CASIRLTGLFTEAFF. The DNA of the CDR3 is TGTGCCAGCATCCGTCTCACAGGGTTGTTCACTGAAGCTTTCTTT.